Listed below are T cell receptor beta chains from one sample, sequenced in a study of T cell responses to AZD1222 COVID-19 vaccine. Method: immunoSEQ multiplex PCR; TCRdb's copy keeps in-frame clones and lacks some. There are some 79,000 clones in the sample; roughly 75% occur only once, and around 48% lies in the top ten. This material consisted of peripheral blood, taken 28 days after the second AZD1222 dose. All receptors come from an adult who received the AZD1222 COVID-19 vaccine. CDR3s include the opening cysteine and the closing phenylalanine or tryptophan. D genes are given only for firm matches. Clone size is not always given. Where it is, it says once, few, many or a class for expanded clones.

V,size,D,J,DNA,CDR3
TRBV5-1,NA,TRBD2,TRBJ2-1,TGCGCCAGCAGCCCCGGGACTACCCGGAGGGGGTTCTTC,CASSPGTTRRGFF
TRBV11-3,NA,TRBD2,TRBJ2-1,TGTGCCAGCAGCCGGCCCGGGACTAGCGAGGACAATGAGCAGTTCTTC,CASSRPGTSEDNEQFF
TRBV4-2,NA,NA,TRBJ1-4,TGTGCCAGCAGCCAAGATAGGGGACATAATGAAAAACTGTTTTTT,CASSQDRGHNEKLFF
TRBV28,NA,TRBD1,TRBJ1-6,TGTGCCAGCAGCCCTATATTTCACCCCGAACCGGGACAGGGGTTTTGGTCACCCCTCCACTTT,CASSPIFHPEPGQGFWSPLHF
TRBV7-8,NA,TRBD2,TRBJ2-2,TGTGCCAGCAGCCCACCGGGACTAGCGGGAGGCCCGACCGGGGAGCTGTTTTTT,CASSPPGLAGGPTGELFF
TRBV7-6,NA,TRBD1,TRBJ2-7,TGTGCCAGCAGCCAGGGGTCAACAGGGGGCTCAGGGCAGTACTTC,CASSQGSTGGSGQYF
TRBV5-1,once,NA,TRBJ2-7,TGCGCCAGCAGCTTTGGCCTCAGGGGCGCCGACTACGAGCAGTACTTC,CASSFGLRGADYEQYF
TRBV6-5,NA,TRBD2,TRBJ2-1,TGTGCCAGCAGTTCTCAGGGACTAGCGGGTCATGAGCAGTTCTTC,CASSSQGLAGHEQFF
TRBV9,few,TRBD1,TRBJ2-2,TGTGCCAGCAGCGCTCCCGGGACAGGGGGAGTCACCGGGGAGCTGTTTTTT,CASSAPGTGGVTGELFF
TRBV7-9,NA,NA,TRBJ2-1,TGTGCCAGCAGCTTTGCAGGGATCGAGGAGCAGTTCTTC,CASSFAGIEEQFF
TRBV9,NA,TRBD1,TRBJ2-5,TGTGCCAGCAGTGTCTCTACAGGGGGTACCCCAGAGACCCAGTACTTC,CASSVSTGGTPETQYF
TRBV18,NA,NA,TRBJ1-4,TGTGCCAGCTCACCAACGAAGGGGAATGAAAAACTGTTTTTT,CASSPTKGNEKLFF
TRBV27,NA,NA,TRBJ1-3,TGTGCCAGCAGACGAGGACTTATCTCTGGAAACACCATATATTTT,CASRRGLISGNTIYF
TRBV13,few,NA,TRBJ2-1,TGTGCCAGCAGCCTCACCGGCTCCTACAATGAGCAGTTCTTC,CASSLTGSYNEQFF
TRBV19,few,TRBD1,TRBJ1-4,TGTGCCAGTAGTATCGGGACAGGGACTAATGAAAAACTGTTTTTT,CASSIGTGTNEKLFF
TRBV3-1/TRBV3-2,NA,TRBD2,TRBJ2-1,TGTGCCAGCAGCCCACCTAGCGGGGGTTACAATGAGCAGTTCTTC,CASSPPSGGYNEQFF
TRBV29-1,NA,TRBD2,TRBJ2-1,TGCAGCGTTGATGGTCTAGCGGAAGACTCCTACAATGAGCAGTTCTTC,CSVDGLAEDSYNEQFF
TRBV19,NA,NA,TRBJ2-7,TGTGCCAGTAGTCCCCAGGGCTCCTACGAGCAGTACTTC,CASSPQGSYEQYF
TRBV7-3,NA,NA,TRBJ2-6,TGTGCCAGCAGCTTAGGGCAGTTTGGGGCCAACGTCCTGACTTTC,CASSLGQFGANVLTF
TRBV6-5,NA,NA,TRBJ2-7,TGTGCCAGCAGTTACTCCGCATTTTCGAGCTCCTACGAGCAGTACTTC,CASSYSAFSSSYEQYF
TRBV30,NA,TRBD1,TRBJ1-2,TGTGCCTGGGGACAGGGGATGTACTATGGCTACACCTTC,CAWGQGMYYGYTF
TRBV18,NA,TRBD1,TRBJ2-3,TGTGCCAGCTCACCTGGGACAGCTAGCACAGATACGCAGTATTTT,CASSPGTASTDTQYF
TRBV11-2,NA,NA,TRBJ2-7,TGTGCCAGCAGCTTAGGATCCTACGAGCAGTACTTC,CASSLGSYEQYF
TRBV5-1,NA,NA,TRBJ2-3,TGCGCCAGCACCGGAGGCGGGGATACGCAGTATTTT,CASTGGGDTQYF
TRBV28,NA,TRBD1,TRBJ2-3,TGTGCCAGCAGTTCGCTTGGCTGGGGACAGCCCACAGATACGCAGTATTTT,CASSSLGWGQPTDTQYF
TRBV7-9,NA,NA,TRBJ2-2,TGTGCCAGCAGCCCCACCCCCACATGGGGGTCCGGCGGGGAGCTGTTTTTT,CASSPTPTWGSGGELFF
TRBV2,NA,NA,TRBJ2-5,TGTGCCAGCAATCCCAGGGGATTGGAAGAGACCCAGTACTTC,CASNPRGLEETQYF
TRBV19,NA,NA,TRBJ2-2,TGTGCCGTGAGCGGCGGGAAAGAGAACACCGGGGAGCTGTTTTTT,CAVSGGKENTGELFF
TRBV11-2,NA,NA,TRBJ2-7,TGTGCCAGCAGCTTAGGGGGGGATGTGACCTTCTACGAGCAGTACTTC,CASSLGGDVTFYEQYF
TRBV9,NA,TRBD1,TRBJ1-2,TGTGCCAGCAGCTTCGCCTTCGGACAGGCTGGTGGCTACACCTTC,CASSFAFGQAGGYTF
TRBV24-1,NA,NA,TRBJ2-3,TGTGCCACCAGTGATACTCTTAACACAGATACGCAGTATTTT,CATSDTLNTDTQYF
TRBV19,NA,NA,TRBJ2-5,TGTGCCAGTAGTTCACACAGCTGGGTTAGGACCCAGTACTTC,CASSSHSWVRTQYF
TRBV4-1,NA,TRBD1,TRBJ2-2,TGCGCCAGCAGCCCCTCTCCCGGGACAGGGACGACCGGGGAGCTGTTTTTT,CASSPSPGTGTTGELFF
TRBV19,NA,NA,TRBJ1-5,TGTGCCAGTAGTTGGGGACCCGATCAGCCCCAGCATTTT,CASSWGPDQPQHF
TRBV5-1,once,NA,TRBJ1-1,TGCGCCAGCAGCTTGGGGGCAGGAATGAACACTGAAGCTTTCTTT,CASSLGAGMNTEAFF
TRBV7-8,NA,NA,TRBJ2-1,TGTGCCAGCAGCTTAGCGTATAGGGCTAGCCCCTACAATGAGCAGTTCTTC,CASSLAYRASPYNEQFF
TRBV7-9,NA,TRBD1,TRBJ2-7,TGTGCCAGCAGTCCCGGGACAGGGTACTACGAGCAGTACTTC,CASSPGTGYYEQYF
TRBV19,NA,NA,TRBJ1-2,TGTGCCAGTAGTATAGAGGGCGAAACGGGCTACACCTTT,CASSIEGETGYTF
TRBV4-2,NA,NA,TRBJ1-1,TGTGCCAGCAGTCCAAACCCCACAGGAGAAGCTTTCTTT,CASSPNPTGEAFF
TRBV28,NA,TRBD1,TRBJ1-6,TGTGCCAGCAGTAACAGGGGTTCGGGAAATTCACCCCTCCACTTT,CASSNRGSGNSPLHF
TRBV5-4,NA,TRBD1,TRBJ1-5,TGTGCCAGCAGCTGGGGGGGACAGGTTCAGCCCCAGCATTTT,CASSWGGQVQPQHF
TRBV28,NA,NA,TRBJ2-7,TGTGCCAGCAGTTACGGGCTCTCCTCCTACGAGCAGTACTTC,CASSYGLSSYEQYF
TRBV11-3,NA,TRBD2,TRBJ2-1,TGTGCCAGCAGCTTAGGGCGGGAGTTCGAGCAGTTCTTC,CASSLGREFEQFF
TRBV10-3,few,NA,TRBJ2-7,TGTGCCATCGCCACAGGCTCCTACGAGCAGTACTTC,CAIATGSYEQYF
TRBV27,few,NA,TRBJ2-3,TGTGCCAGCAGTTGGCCTGGACCTTCGCAGTATTTT,CASSWPGPSQYF
TRBV3-1/TRBV3-2,NA,NA,TRBJ2-7,TGTGCCAGCAGCCATGCGGGACAGTCCTACGAGCAGTACTTC,CASSHAGQSYEQYF
TRBV30,few,NA,TRBJ1-2,TGTGCCTGGAGTCGGACGGGATATGGCTACACCTTC,CAWSRTGYGYTF
TRBV30,NA,TRBD1,TRBJ2-7,TGTGCCTGGAGCCTACAGGGGGCTTCCTACGAGCAGTACTTC,CAWSLQGASYEQYF
TRBV4-2,NA,NA,TRBJ1-2,TGTGCCAGCAGCCAAGATCGCGGTAGAGCTAACTATGGCTACACCTTC,CASSQDRGRANYGYTF
TRBV27,NA,TRBD1,TRBJ1-6,TGTGCCAGCACCACCTATACAGGGGGAGGTTCACCCCTCCACTTT,CASTTYTGGGSPLHF
TRBV7-2,NA,TRBD1,TRBJ2-1,TGTGCCAGCAGCCCGGACAGGGGTCTCTACAATGAGCAGTTCTTC,CASSPDRGLYNEQFF